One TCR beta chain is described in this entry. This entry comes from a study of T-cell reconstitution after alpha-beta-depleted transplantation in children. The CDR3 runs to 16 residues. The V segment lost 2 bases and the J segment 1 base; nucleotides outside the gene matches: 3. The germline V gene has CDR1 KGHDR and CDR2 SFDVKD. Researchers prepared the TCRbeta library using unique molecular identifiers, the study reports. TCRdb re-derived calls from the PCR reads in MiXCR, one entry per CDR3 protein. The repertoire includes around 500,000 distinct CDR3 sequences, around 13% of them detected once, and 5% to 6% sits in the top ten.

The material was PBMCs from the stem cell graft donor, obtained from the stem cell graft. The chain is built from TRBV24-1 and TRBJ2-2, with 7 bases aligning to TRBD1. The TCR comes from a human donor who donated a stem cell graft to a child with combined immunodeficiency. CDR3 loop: CATSDSWTGNTGELFF. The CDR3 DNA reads TGTGCCACCAGTGATTCATGGACAGGGAACACCGGGGAGCTGTTTTTT.